This TCR beta chain was obtained from a study of response to subunit inactivated influenza vaccine (dated by TCRdb to 2016 to 2019). Background for the entire study: To follow how T cells responded to a trivalent subunit inactivated influenza vaccine, the researchers relied on deep quantitative profiling of the T cell receptor repertoire.

The CDR3 holds 12 amino acids from the cysteine to the phenylalanine. Of all the DNA, just the CDR3 is kept, 36 bases in frame from base 1. V lost 4 bases and J lost 6 bases; the stretch between them is 9 bases long. As encoded in the germline V gene (reference sequence), CDR1 is LGHDT while CDR2 is YNNKEL. Study-wide conclusions, independent of this receptor: According to the authors, only a limited number of new T cells may be recruited by each seasonal influenza vaccination.

The library was generated by RT-PCR. The data were produced on an Illumina HiSeq 2500. In TCRdb, the public reads were trimmed at Q25 with fastp and aligned with MiXCR, with productive beta chains retained. Rows with one shared CDR3 protein collapse into an entry with the most common genes and DNA. The sample data list about 500,000 distinct CDR3 sequences, and more than 15% of these were observed just once. The biggest ten clones account for roughly 3.1% of the sample. A word on this clonotype: The antigen it recognizes is unknown. Per-base quality was not reported, and no clone a single base away is much larger than it.

The sequences come from CD4+ T cells sorted from PBMCs, collected about 23 months after vaccination. The source of this sequence is a man in his fifties or sixties who received an inactivated influenza vaccine. Donor details come from another sample of the same person, matched by shared clones. The sequence is built from TRBV3-1 and TRBJ1-1, with no confidently assigned D gene. CDR3 loop: CASSRSAAEAFF. DNA sequence: TGTGCCAGCAGCCGCTCGGCGGCTGAAGCTTTCTTT.